This is a list of T cell receptor beta chains from one sample in a study of cytomegalovirus exposure and HLA in healthy donors. Assay used: immunoSEQ multiplex PCR; TCRdb lists only in-frame clones, some missing. The sample lists about 190,000 clones; roughly 86% were seen once. The source material was PBMCs. These receptors all stem from a woman between 18 and 29 years old in good health and CMV-seronegative. Both conserved end residues are part of each CDR3. The order of the fields is J gene, D gene, V gene, clone size, CDR3 protein, CDR3 DNA. A D gene is named only where the DNA matches it firmly. Expanded clones are given a class, and other clones once, few, many or no size at all.

J gene: TRBJ2-3; D gene: .; V gene: TRBV5-1; clone size: .; CDR3 protein: CASSRGAGTDTQYF; CDR3 DNA: TGCGCCAGCAGTCGGGGGGCCGGGACAGATACGCAGTATTTT
J gene: TRBJ2-1; D gene: TRBD2; V gene: TRBV5-6; clone size: .; CDR3 protein: CASSYSGRTYNEQFF; CDR3 DNA: TGTGCCAGCAGCTATAGCGGGAGAACCTACAATGAGCAGTTCTTC
J gene: TRBJ2-3; D gene: TRBD2; V gene: TRBV11-2; clone size: .; CDR3 protein: CASSLVAGGSTDTQYF; CDR3 DNA: TGTGCCAGCAGCTTAGTCGCGGGAGGCAGCACAGATACGCAGTATTTT
J gene: TRBJ1-5; D gene: TRBD1; V gene: TRBV30; clone size: .; CDR3 protein: CAWSWTGTGGNQPQHF; CDR3 DNA: TGTGCCTGGAGTTGGACAGGGACAGGAGGCAATCAGCCCCAGCATTTT
J gene: TRBJ1-2; D gene: TRBD1; V gene: TRBV7-6; clone size: .; CDR3 protein: CASSLGQGAANYGYTF; CDR3 DNA: TGTGCCAGCAGCTTAGGGCAGGGGGCGGCTAACTATGGCTACACCTTC
J gene: TRBJ1-5; D gene: .; V gene: TRBV7-3; clone size: few; CDR3 protein: CASSPQEASGSSNQPQHF; CDR3 DNA: TGTGCCAGCAGCCCCCAGGAGGCTTCGGGATCCAGCAATCAGCCCCAGCATTTT
J gene: TRBJ2-3; D gene: .; V gene: TRBV11-2; clone size: .; CDR3 protein: CASSLAGTQYF; CDR3 DNA: TGTGCCAGCAGCTTAGCGGGTACGCAGTATTTT
J gene: TRBJ1-6; D gene: TRBD1; V gene: TRBV10-2; clone size: once; CDR3 protein: CASSEQDRGSPLHF; CDR3 DNA: TGCGCCAGCAGTGAGCAGGACAGGGGTTCACCCCTCCACTTT
J gene: TRBJ2-7; D gene: TRBD1; V gene: TRBV6-5; clone size: .; CDR3 protein: CASSKGQLYYEQYF; CDR3 DNA: TGTGCCAGCAGTAAGGGACAGTTGTATTACGAGCAGTACTTC
J gene: TRBJ1-1; D gene: TRBD1; V gene: TRBV18; clone size: .; CDR3 protein: CASSRNRGQKNTEAFF; CDR3 DNA: TGTGCCAGCTCACGGAACAGGGGGCAAAAGAACACTGAAGCTTTCTTT
J gene: TRBJ1-4; D gene: TRBD1; V gene: TRBV10-3; clone size: .; CDR3 protein: CAISERGLDEKLFF; CDR3 DNA: TGTGCCATCAGTGAGAGGGGGCTGGATGAAAAACTGTTTTTT
J gene: TRBJ1-6; D gene: .; V gene: TRBV19; clone size: .; CDR3 protein: CASSITVSSYNSPLHF; CDR3 DNA: TGTGCCAGTAGTATTACGGTGAGCTCCTATAATTCACCCCTCCACTTT
J gene: TRBJ2-3; D gene: .; V gene: TRBV7-7; clone size: once; CDR3 protein: CASSLGASPSTDTQYF; CDR3 DNA: TGTGCTAGCAGCTTAGGAGCGAGCCCTAGCACAGATACGCAGTATTTT
J gene: TRBJ1-4; D gene: .; V gene: TRBV10-3; clone size: .; CDR3 protein: CAISESARGSEKLFF; CDR3 DNA: TGTGCCATCAGTGAGTCCGCCAGGGGTAGTGAAAAACTGTTTTTT
J gene: TRBJ1-4; D gene: .; V gene: TRBV30; clone size: .; CDR3 protein: CACVWSDGGKLFF; CDR3 DNA: TGTGCTTGTGTATGGTCGGATGGCGGAAAACTGTTTTTT
J gene: TRBJ1-3; D gene: .; V gene: TRBV6-1; clone size: few; CDR3 protein: CASSDRVRNTIYF; CDR3 DNA: TGTGCCAGCAGTGACCGGGTTCGCAACACCATATATTTT
J gene: TRBJ1-5; D gene: .; V gene: TRBV4-2; clone size: .; CDR3 protein: CASSQDTGLTPQPQHF; CDR3 DNA: TGTGCCAGCAGCCAAGATACAGGGCTCACGCCTCAGCCCCAGCATTTT
J gene: TRBJ2-7; D gene: TRBD2; V gene: TRBV25-1; clone size: .; CDR3 protein: CASSEISSGGYEQYF; CDR3 DNA: TGTGCCAGCAGTGAGATATCTAGCGGGGGATACGAGCAGTACTTC
J gene: TRBJ1-5; D gene: TRBD1; V gene: TRBV29-1; clone size: .; CDR3 protein: CSVDREDRGQVGNQPQHF; CDR3 DNA: TGCAGCGTTGATCGGGAGGACAGGGGGCAGGTTGGCAATCAGCCCCAGCATTTT
J gene: TRBJ1-6; D gene: .; V gene: TRBV5-4; clone size: .; CDR3 protein: CASSAAPERSPLHF; CDR3 DNA: TGTGCCAGCAGCGCGGCCCCGGAGCGGTCACCCCTCCACTTT
J gene: TRBJ2-7; D gene: .; V gene: TRBV10-1; clone size: .; CDR3 protein: CASSDIYTYEQYF; CDR3 DNA: TGCGCCAGCAGTGATATCTATACCTACGAGCAGTACTTC
J gene: TRBJ2-2; D gene: .; V gene: TRBV10-1; clone size: .; CDR3 protein: CASRSNTGELFF; CDR3 DNA: TGCGCCAGCAGATCTAACACCGGGGAGCTGTTTTTT
J gene: TRBJ1-1; D gene: TRBD1; V gene: TRBV4-3; clone size: .; CDR3 protein: CASSRGTENTEAFF; CDR3 DNA: TGCGCCAGCAGCCGAGGGACAGAGAACACTGAAGCTTTCTTT
J gene: TRBJ1-5; D gene: TRBD1; V gene: TRBV6-1; clone size: .; CDR3 protein: CASSGTGGWGQPQHF; CDR3 DNA: TGTGCCAGCAGTGGGACAGGGGGTTGGGGTCAGCCCCAGCATTTT
J gene: TRBJ1-2; D gene: .; V gene: TRBV6-5; clone size: .; CDR3 protein: CASRLQGNYGYTF; CDR3 DNA: TGTGCCAGCAGATTACAGGGCAACTATGGCTACACCTTC
J gene: TRBJ2-3; D gene: .; V gene: TRBV18; clone size: once; CDR3 protein: CASSPVIMDTQYF; CDR3 DNA: TGTGCCAGCTCCCCGGTGATAATGGATACGCAGTATTTT
J gene: TRBJ2-3; D gene: .; V gene: TRBV13; clone size: .; CDR3 protein: CASSSTDTQYF; CDR3 DNA: TGTGCCAGCAGCTCAACAGATACGCAGTATTTT
J gene: TRBJ2-1; D gene: TRBD2; V gene: TRBV7-2; clone size: once; CDR3 protein: CASLPGLAGMYEQFF; CDR3 DNA: TGTGCCAGCCTACCCGGACTAGCGGGAATGTATGAGCAGTTCTTC
J gene: TRBJ2-5; D gene: .; V gene: TRBV6-5; clone size: once; CDR3 protein: CASSELGVQETQYF; CDR3 DNA: TGTGCCAGCAGTGAACTGGGAGTCCAAGAGACCCAGTACTTC
J gene: TRBJ2-4; D gene: .; V gene: TRBV5-6; clone size: few; CDR3 protein: CASSLSAGAKNIQYF; CDR3 DNA: TGTGCCAGCAGCTTGTCGGCAGGGGCCAAAAACATTCAGTACTTC
J gene: TRBJ2-7; D gene: .; V gene: TRBV6-5; clone size: .; CDR3 protein: CASSPSGSLEKQYF; CDR3 DNA: TGTGCCAGCAGCCCATCGGGGTCCCTTGAGAAGCAGTACTTC
J gene: TRBJ1-1; D gene: .; V gene: TRBV6-4; clone size: .; CDR3 protein: CASSERGGETEAFF; CDR3 DNA: TGTGCCAGCAGTGAGCGGGGGGGAGAAACTGAAGCTTTCTTT
J gene: TRBJ2-1; D gene: TRBD2; V gene: TRBV2; clone size: .; CDR3 protein: CASIMTSGRANEQFF; CDR3 DNA: TGTGCCAGCATTATGACTAGCGGGAGGGCCAATGAGCAGTTCTTC
J gene: TRBJ2-7; D gene: TRBD2; V gene: TRBV19; clone size: .; CDR3 protein: CASSLGEGHEQYF; CDR3 DNA: TGTGCCAGTAGCCTGGGGGAGGGCCACGAGCAGTACTTC
J gene: TRBJ1-2; D gene: .; V gene: TRBV28; clone size: .; CDR3 protein: CASSPGNYGYTF; CDR3 DNA: TGTGCCAGCAGTCCCGGGAACTATGGCTACACCTTC
J gene: TRBJ2-2; D gene: TRBD2; V gene: TRBV4-3; clone size: .; CDR3 protein: CASSQEGRELAGKNTGELFF; CDR3 DNA: TGCGCCAGCAGCCAAGAAGGGCGTGAACTAGCGGGGAAGAACACCGGGGAGCTGTTTTTT
J gene: TRBJ1-1; D gene: TRBD1; V gene: TRBV5-1; clone size: few; CDR3 protein: CASSWDRVDTEAFF; CDR3 DNA: TGCGCCAGCAGCTGGGACAGGGTGGACACTGAAGCTTTCTTT
J gene: TRBJ2-7; D gene: TRBD1; V gene: TRBV27; clone size: .; CDR3 protein: CASRPYTRDRAYEQYF; CDR3 DNA: TGTGCCAGCAGACCATACACTCGGGACAGGGCCTACGAGCAGTACTTC
J gene: TRBJ2-5; D gene: TRBD1; V gene: TRBV19; clone size: .; CDR3 protein: CASSLGGQDPYQETQYF; CDR3 DNA: TGTGCCAGTAGCCTGGGGGGACAGGACCCGTACCAAGAGACCCAGTACTTC
J gene: TRBJ2-3; D gene: .; V gene: TRBV5-4; clone size: .; CDR3 protein: CASSQGLFTDTQYF; CDR3 DNA: TGTGCCAGCAGCCAGGGACTTTTCACAGATACGCAGTATTTT